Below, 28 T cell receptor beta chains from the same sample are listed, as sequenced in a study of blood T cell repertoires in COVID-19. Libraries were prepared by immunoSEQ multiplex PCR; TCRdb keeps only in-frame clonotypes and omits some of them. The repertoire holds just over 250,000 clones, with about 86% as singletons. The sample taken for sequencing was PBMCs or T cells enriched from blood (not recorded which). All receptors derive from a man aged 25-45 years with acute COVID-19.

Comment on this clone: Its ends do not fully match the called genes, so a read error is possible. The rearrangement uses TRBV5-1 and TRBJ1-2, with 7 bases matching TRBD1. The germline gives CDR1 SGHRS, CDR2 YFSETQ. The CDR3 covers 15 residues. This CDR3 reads CASSLNFGQEYGYTF. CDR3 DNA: TGTGCCAGCAGCTTGAATTTTGGACAGGAGTATGGCTACACCTTC.

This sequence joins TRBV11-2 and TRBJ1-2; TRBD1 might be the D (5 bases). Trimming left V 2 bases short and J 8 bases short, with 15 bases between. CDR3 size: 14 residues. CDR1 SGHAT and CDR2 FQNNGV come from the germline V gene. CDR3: CASSLTGRGRGYTF. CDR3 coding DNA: TGTGCCAGCAGCTTAACCGGCCGGGGGAGAGGCTACACCTTC. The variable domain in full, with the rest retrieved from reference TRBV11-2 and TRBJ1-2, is EAGVAQSPRYKIIEKRQSVAFWCNPISGHATLYWYQQILGQGPKLLIQFQNNGVVDDSQLPKDRFSAERLKGVDSTLKIQPAKLEDSAVYLCASSLTGRGRGYTFGSGTRLTVV.

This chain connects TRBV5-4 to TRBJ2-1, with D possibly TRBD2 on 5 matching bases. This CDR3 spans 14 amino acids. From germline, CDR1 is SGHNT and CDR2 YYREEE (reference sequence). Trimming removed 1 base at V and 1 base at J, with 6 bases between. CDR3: CASSLSGSYNEQFF. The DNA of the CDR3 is TGTGCCAGCAGCTTGAGCGGATCCTACAATGAGCAGTTCTTC.

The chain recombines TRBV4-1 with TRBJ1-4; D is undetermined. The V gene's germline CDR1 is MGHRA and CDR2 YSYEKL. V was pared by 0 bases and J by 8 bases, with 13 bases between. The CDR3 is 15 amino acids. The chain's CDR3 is CASSQDRPAGEKLFF. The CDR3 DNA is TGCGCCAGCAGCCAAGATCGGCCCGCGGGCGAAAAACTGTTTTTT.

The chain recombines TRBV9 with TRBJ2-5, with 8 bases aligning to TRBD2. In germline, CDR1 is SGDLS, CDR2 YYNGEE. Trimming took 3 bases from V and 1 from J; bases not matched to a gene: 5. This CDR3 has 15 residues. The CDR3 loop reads CASSALAGTQETQYF. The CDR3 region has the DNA TGTGCCAGCAGCGCCTTAGCGGGGACCCAAGAGACCCAGTACTTC.

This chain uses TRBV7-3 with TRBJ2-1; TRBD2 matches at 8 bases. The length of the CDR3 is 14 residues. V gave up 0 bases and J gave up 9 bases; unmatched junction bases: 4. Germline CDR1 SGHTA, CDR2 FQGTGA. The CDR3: CASSLTAGGGEQFF. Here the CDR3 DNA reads TGTGCCAGCAGCTTAACCGCCGGGGGGGGTGAGCAGTTCTTC. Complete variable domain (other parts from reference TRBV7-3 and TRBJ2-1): GAGVSQTPSNKVTEKGKYVELRCDPISGHTALYWYRQSLGQGPEFLIYFQGTGAADDSGLPNDRFFAVRPEGSVSTLKIQRTERGDSAVYLCASSLTAGGGEQFFGPGTRLTVL.

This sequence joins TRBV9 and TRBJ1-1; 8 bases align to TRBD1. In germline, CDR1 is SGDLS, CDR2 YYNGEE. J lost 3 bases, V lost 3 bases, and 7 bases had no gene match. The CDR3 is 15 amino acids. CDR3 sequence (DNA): TGTGCCAGCAGCGCGCCTCACAGGGGGTACACTGAAGCTTTCTTT. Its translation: CASSAPHRGYTEAFF.

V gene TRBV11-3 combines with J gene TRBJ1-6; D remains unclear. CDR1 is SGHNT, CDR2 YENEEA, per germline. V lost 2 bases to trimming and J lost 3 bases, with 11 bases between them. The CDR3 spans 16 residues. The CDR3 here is CASSLTGGRYNSPLHF. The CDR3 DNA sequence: TGTGCCAGCAGCTTAACTGGAGGGCGCTATAATTCACCCCTCCACTTT.

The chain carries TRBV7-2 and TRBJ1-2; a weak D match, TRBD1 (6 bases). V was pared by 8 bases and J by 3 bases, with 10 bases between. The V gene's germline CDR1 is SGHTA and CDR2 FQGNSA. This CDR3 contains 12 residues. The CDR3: CASGRTDYGYTF. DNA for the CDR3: TGTGCCAGCGGACGGACAGACTATGGCTACACCTTC.

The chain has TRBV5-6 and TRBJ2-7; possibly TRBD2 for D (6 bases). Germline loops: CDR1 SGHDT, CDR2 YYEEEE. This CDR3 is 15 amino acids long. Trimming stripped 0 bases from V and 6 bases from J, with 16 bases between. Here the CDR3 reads CASSLVALPGVEQYV. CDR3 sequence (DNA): TGTGCCAGCAGCTTGGTCGCGCTCCCGGGGGTCGAGCAGTACGTC.

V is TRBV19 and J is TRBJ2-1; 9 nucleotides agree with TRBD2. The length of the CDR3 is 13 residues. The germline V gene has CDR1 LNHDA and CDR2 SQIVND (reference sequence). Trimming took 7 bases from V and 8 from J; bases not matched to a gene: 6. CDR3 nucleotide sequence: TGTGCCAGTATGGCGGGAGGGCTGGATGAGCAGTTCTTC. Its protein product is CASMAGGLDEQFF.

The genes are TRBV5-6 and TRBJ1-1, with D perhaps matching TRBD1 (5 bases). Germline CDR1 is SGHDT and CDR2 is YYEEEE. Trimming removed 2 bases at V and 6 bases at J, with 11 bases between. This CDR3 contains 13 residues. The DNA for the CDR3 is TGTGCCAGCAGCTTACCAGGGTATCCTGAAGCTTTCTTT. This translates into CASSLPGYPEAFF.

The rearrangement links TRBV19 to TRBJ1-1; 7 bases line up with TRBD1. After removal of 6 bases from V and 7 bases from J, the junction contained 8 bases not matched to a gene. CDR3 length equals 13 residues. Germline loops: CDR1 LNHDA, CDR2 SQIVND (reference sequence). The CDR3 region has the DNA TGTGCCAGTAGATCAGGGGGGTACGTTGAAGCTTTCTTT. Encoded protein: CASRSGGYVEAFF.

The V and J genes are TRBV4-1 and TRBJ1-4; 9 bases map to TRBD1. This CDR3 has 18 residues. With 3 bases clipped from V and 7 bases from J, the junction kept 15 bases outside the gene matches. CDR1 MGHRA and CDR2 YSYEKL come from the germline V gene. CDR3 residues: CASSQALTGTGSREKLFF. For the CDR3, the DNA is TGCGCCAGCAGCCAGGCTCTAACAGGGACAGGGTCTCGTGAAAAACTGTTTTTT.

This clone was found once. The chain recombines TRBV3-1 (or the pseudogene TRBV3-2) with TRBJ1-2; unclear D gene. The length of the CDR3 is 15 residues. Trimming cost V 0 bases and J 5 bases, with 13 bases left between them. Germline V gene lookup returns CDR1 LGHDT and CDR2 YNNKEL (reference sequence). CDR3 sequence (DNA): TGTGCCAGCAGCCAAGACAGGTCGGGGAAGTATGGCTACACCTTC. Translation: CASSQDRSGKYGYTF.

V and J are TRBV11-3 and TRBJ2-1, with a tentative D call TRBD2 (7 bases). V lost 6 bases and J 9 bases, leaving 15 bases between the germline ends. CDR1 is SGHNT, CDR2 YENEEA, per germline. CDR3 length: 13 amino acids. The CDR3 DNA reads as TGTGCCAGCAGTCAAGGGGGGGCCCCTGAGCAGTTCTTC. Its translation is CASSQGGAPEQFF.

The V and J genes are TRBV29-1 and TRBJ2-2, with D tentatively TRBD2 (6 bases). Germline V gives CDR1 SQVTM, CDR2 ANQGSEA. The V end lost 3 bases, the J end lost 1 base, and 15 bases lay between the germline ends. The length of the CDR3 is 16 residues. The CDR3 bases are TGCAGCGTTGACCTCCTTAGCGGATTGAACACCGGGGAGCTGTTTTTT. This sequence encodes CSVDLLSGLNTGELFF.

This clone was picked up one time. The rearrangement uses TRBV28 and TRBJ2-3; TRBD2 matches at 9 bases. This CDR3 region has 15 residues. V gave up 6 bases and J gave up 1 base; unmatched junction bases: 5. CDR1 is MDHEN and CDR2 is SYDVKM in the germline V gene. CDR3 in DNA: TGTGCCAGCAGCAGCGGGGGGTATGGCACAGATACGCAGTATTTT. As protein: CASSSGGYGTDTQYF. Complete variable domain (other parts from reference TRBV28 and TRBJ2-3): DVKVTQSSRYLVKRTGEKVFLECVQDMDHENMFWYRQDPGLGLRLIYFSYDVKMKEKGDIPEGYSVSREKKERFSLILESASTNQTSMYLCASSSGGYGTDTQYFGPGTRLTVL.

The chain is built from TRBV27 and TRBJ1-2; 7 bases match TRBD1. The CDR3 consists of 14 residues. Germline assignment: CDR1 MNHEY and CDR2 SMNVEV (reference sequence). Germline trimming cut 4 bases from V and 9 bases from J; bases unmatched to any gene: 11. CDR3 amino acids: CASSSRTGQLSYTF. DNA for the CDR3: TGTGCCAGCAGTTCTCGGACAGGTCAACTGAGCTACACCTTC.

CDR3 residues: CASSESERSGEQFF. The CDR3 DNA reads as TGCGCCAGCAGTGAGTCTGAAAGGAGTGGTGAGCAGTTCTTC. The chain employs TRBV10-1 and TRBJ2-1; no clear D gene. The CDR3 spans 14 residues. Germline V gene lookup returns CDR1 WNHNN and CDR2 SYGVQD (reference sequence). Trimming took off 0 bases at V and 9 bases at J, with 12 bases between the two ends.

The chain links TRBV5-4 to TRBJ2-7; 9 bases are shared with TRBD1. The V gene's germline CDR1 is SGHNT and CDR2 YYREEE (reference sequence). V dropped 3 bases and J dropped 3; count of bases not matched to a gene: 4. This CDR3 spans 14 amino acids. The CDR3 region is CASSSLDRGYEQYV. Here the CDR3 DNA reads TGTGCCAGCAGCTCGCTGGACAGGGGCTACGAGCAGTACGTC.

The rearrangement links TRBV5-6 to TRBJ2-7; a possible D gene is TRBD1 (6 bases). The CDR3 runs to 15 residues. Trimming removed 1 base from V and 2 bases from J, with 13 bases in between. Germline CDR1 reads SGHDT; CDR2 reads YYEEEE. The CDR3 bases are TGTGCCAGCAGCTTGTCTGCAGGGGACACCTACGAGCAGTACGTC. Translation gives CASSLSAGDTYEQYV.

The CDR3 sequence is CASSSKTAPGGQPGTQYF. As DNA, the CDR3 is TGTGCCAGCAGCAGTAAAACCGCCCCCGGGGGGCAACCAGGGACCCAGTACTTC. This rearrangement joins TRBV21-1 to TRBJ2-5; the DNA was not used to check the table's D call, TRBD2. TRBV21-1 is described as a pseudogene. The CDR3 sequence is 18 residues long.

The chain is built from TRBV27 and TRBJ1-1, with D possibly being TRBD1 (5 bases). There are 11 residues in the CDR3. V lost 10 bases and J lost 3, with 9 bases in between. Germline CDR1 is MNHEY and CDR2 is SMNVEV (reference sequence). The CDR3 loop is CATKGYTEAFF. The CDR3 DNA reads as TGTGCCACCAAGGGGTACACTGAAGCTTTCTTT.

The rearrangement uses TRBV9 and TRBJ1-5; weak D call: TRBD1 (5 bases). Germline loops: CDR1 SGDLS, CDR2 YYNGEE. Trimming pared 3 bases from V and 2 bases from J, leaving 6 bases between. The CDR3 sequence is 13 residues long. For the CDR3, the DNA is TGTGCCAGCAGCGGGGGGGGCAATCAGCCCCAGCATTTT. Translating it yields CASSGGGNQPQHF.

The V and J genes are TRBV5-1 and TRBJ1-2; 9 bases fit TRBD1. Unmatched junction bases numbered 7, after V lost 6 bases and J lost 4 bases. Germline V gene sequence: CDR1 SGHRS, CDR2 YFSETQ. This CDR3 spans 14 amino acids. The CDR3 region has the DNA TGCGCCAGCACCCTGGACAGGGGAGTCTATGGCTACACCTTC. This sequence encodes CASTLDRGVYGYTF.

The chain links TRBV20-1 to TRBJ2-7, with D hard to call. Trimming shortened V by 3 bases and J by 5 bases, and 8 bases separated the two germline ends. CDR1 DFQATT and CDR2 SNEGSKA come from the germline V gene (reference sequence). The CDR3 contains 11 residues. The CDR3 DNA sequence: TGCAGTGCTAGCTCAGGAAACGAGCAGTACGTC. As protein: CSASSGNEQYV.

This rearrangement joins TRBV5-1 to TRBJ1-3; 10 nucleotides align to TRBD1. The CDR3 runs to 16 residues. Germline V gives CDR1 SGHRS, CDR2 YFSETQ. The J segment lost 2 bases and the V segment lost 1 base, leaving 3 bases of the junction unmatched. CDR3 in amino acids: CASSLTGTGAGNTIYF. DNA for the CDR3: TGCGCCAGCAGCTTGACCGGGACAGGGGCTGGAAACACCATATATTTT.